Listed below are T cell receptor beta chains from one sample, sequenced in a study of blood T cell repertoires in COVID-19. The protocol was immunoSEQ multiplex PCR, while the TCRdb copy is restricted to in-frame clones and leaves out a portion. The sample includes fewer than 450,000 clones, about nine tenths of them seen just once. Specimen: peripheral blood. The origin of the receptors is a woman in her 70s with COVID-19, enrolled during active disease. CDR3s leave out the opening cysteine and the closing phenylalanine or tryptophan. Clone size is given for some rows only: seen once, a few or many times, or a class if the clone is expanded.

v_call,clone_size,j_call,cdr3_aa
TRBV5-1,NA,TRBJ1-1,ASSLDPLGAAEAF
TRBV9,NA,TRBJ1-3,ASSVSVEVSGNTIY
TRBV18,NA,TRBJ2-1,ASSPRSGGRYNEQF
TRBV20-1,NA,TRBJ2-5,SASGETQY
TRBV29-1,NA,TRBJ1-1,SVAFRTATEAF
TRBV4-2,few,TRBJ1-2,ASSQDKRAGYGYT
TRBV9,NA,TRBJ2-7,ASSVGPVTYEQY
TRBV7-9,NA,TRBJ2-5,ASSLGTSGGRETQY
TRBV24-1,NA,TRBJ2-7,ATSDTTGTGVYEQY
TRBV7-9,NA,TRBJ1-1,ASSFQGITEAF
TRBV9,NA,TRBJ1-2,ASSVAGNGYT
TRBV2,once,TRBJ1-5,ASSVRILRDSNQPQH
TRBV7-9,NA,TRBJ1-6,ASSLGDNSPLH
TRBV7-2,NA,TRBJ2-7,ASRLLAERAGEQY
TRBV9,once,TRBJ2-5,ASSPTGLAQETQY
TRBV5-1,few,TRBJ2-3,ASSIGLAGRTDTQY
TRBV11-2,NA,TRBJ2-7,ASSLVRGLSFYEQY
TRBV4-3,NA,TRBJ2-2,ASSQAGQGGELF
TRBV28,NA,TRBJ1-5,ASSPIVAGDQPQH
TRBV5-4,NA,TRBJ2-1,ASSQVQLAGDYNEQF
TRBV28,NA,TRBJ1-2,ASSLGQLNYGYT
TRBV24-1,NA,TRBJ2-6,ATSDGGVPGANVLT
TRBV19,NA,TRBJ2-7,ASSIGFQGIREQY
TRBV6-5,NA,TRBJ1-2,ASSYRGTGNGYT
TRBV2,NA,TRBJ2-1,ASSVSGGADEQF